A single sample gave rise to the 16 T cell receptor beta chains below, sequenced in a study of T-cell reconstitution after alpha-beta-depleted transplantation in children. Preparing the TCRbeta library involved the use of unique molecular identifiers. A single record per CDR3 protein comes from TCRdb applying MiXCR to the PCR reads. The table shows some 310,000 distinct CDR3 sequences, with around 25% occurring only once. Sequenced material: PBMCs, mostly from graft donor cells, taken 180 days after TCRalphabeta/CD19-depleted stem cell transplant. The origin of the receptors is a male patient aged 10 to 17 who had a stem cell transplant for acute lymphoblastic leukemia, so the T cells may come from the graft donor.

At least ten counts were recorded for this clonotype. This chain joins TRBV7-8 and TRBJ2-3; D remains ambiguous. CDR3 length: 16 residues. V was shortened by 2 bases and J by 4 bases, with 16 bases between the two germline ends. Germline CDR1 SGHVS, CDR2 FQNEAQ. CDR3 region: CASSLPDVPYADTQYF. CDR3 DNA sequence: TGTGCCAGCAGCTTACCTGACGTCCCCTATGCAGATACGCAGTATTTT.

Only a few counts were recorded for this clonotype. The rearrangement uses TRBV5-1 and TRBJ2-3, with D possibly TRBD1 on 7 matching bases. V dropped 2 bases and J dropped 1 base, with 14 bases sitting between them. There are 16 residues in the CDR3. In germline, CDR1 is SGHRS, CDR2 YFSETQ. CDR3 nucleotide sequence: TGCGCCAGCAGCTTTCGACAGGGAGGAGGCACAGATACGCAGTATTTT. This sequence encodes CASSFRQGGGTDTQYF.

The table lists this clonotype with many counts. The V call is TRBV5-1, the J call TRBJ2-7, with D perhaps given as TRBD1 or TRBD2 (5 bases each). The CDR3 has 13 amino acids. CDR1 and CDR2 (germline): SGHRS, YFSETQ. Trimming removed 4 bases at V and 2 bases at J, with 10 bases between. The CDR3 bases are TGCGCCAGCAGCAAGGGACCCGCCTACGAGCAGTACTTC. Protein sequence: CASSKGPAYEQYF.

This clonotype was counted a few times. This chain links TRBV20-1 with TRBJ1-3, with 7 bases aligning to TRBD1. The CDR3 is 15 amino acids. After removal of 6 bases from V and 0 bases from J, the junction contained 8 bases not matched to a gene. CDR1 and CDR2 from the germline V gene are DFQATT and SNEGSKA (reference sequence). Written as DNA, the CDR3 is TGCAGTGCCCTGACAGGGCCCTTCTCTGGAAACACCATATATTTT. Protein product: CSALTGPFSGNTIYF.

This chain connects TRBV15 to TRBJ2-7, with 8 bases matching TRBD1. The CDR3 totals 15 residues. The V gene end was trimmed by 3 bases and the J gene end by 1 base; junction bases not matched to a gene: 5. Germline V gene sequence: CDR1 LNHNV, CDR2 YYDKDF (reference sequence). The chain's CDR3 is CATSRGGQASYEQYF. As DNA, the CDR3 is TGTGCCACCAGCAGGGGGGGACAGGCGTCCTACGAGCAGTACTTC.

This chain joins TRBV5-4 and TRBJ1-4; tentatively, D is TRBD1 (5 bases). The CDR3 totals 14 residues. The germline gives CDR1 SGHNT, CDR2 YYREEE (reference sequence). V was cut by 2 bases and J by 3 bases, with 8 bases left in between. The CDR3 coding sequence is TGTGCCAGCAGCTTCAGAGGGGCTAATGAAAAACTGTTTTTT. Translation: CASSFRGANEKLFF.

The chain combines TRBV28 with TRBJ2-4; TRBD2 might be the D (7 bases). The germline gives CDR1 MDHEN, CDR2 SYDVKM. The ends were cut back, 2 bases at V and 8 bases at J, with 13 bases in the middle. CDR3 length: 14 amino acids. CDR3 in DNA: TGTGCCAGCAGTTTAGGGGGGGCGGTGGACATTCAGTACTTC. Its protein is CASSLGGAVDIQYF.

This chain links TRBV15 with TRBJ2-1; the match to TRBD1 covers 7 bases. The junction had 10 bases not matched to a gene; V was cut back by 4 bases and J by 7 bases. Germline V gene data show CDR1 as LNHNV and CDR2 as YYDKDF (reference sequence). The CDR3 has 15 residues. The CDR3 DNA reads TGTGCCACCAGCAACAGCCTTACAGGGGTTAATGAGCAGTTCTTC. Translating it yields CATSNSLTGVNEQFF.

The table lists this clonotype with a few counts. This chain links TRBV20-1 with TRBJ2-1; the D is unclear. V was cut by 3 bases and J by 5 bases, with 11 bases left in between. The CDR3 extends over 13 amino acids. The germline CDR1 and CDR2 sequences are DFQATT and SNEGSKA (reference sequence). CDR3 sequence: CSARRPADNEQFF. The CDR3 DNA sequence: TGCAGTGCTAGGAGGCCGGCCGACAATGAGCAGTTCTTC.

There are many counts of this clonotype. This chain links TRBV12-3 or TRBV12-4 with TRBJ2-7; the D is unclear. Trimming removed 1 base from V and 0 bases from J, with 7 bases in between. CDR3 length: 14 residues. The CDR3 coding sequence is TGTGCCAGCAGTTTAGGGCCGGGCTCCTACGAGCAGTACTTC. This codes for CASSLGPGSYEQYF.

In this sample, this clonotype turned up a few times. CDR3 nucleotide sequence: TGCAGCGTTGTAGGGAACACTGAAGCTTTCTTT. Its protein product is CSVVGNTEAFF. The V gene is TRBV29-1, the J gene TRBJ1-1; D remains unclear. Germline values: CDR1 SQVTM, CDR2 ANQGSEA. The CDR3 has 11 amino acids. V was shortened by 4 bases and J by 1 base, with 4 bases between the two germline ends.

There are many counts of this clonotype. The chain recombines TRBV27 with TRBJ1-1; D might be TRBD1 (6 bases). Germline V gene lookup returns CDR1 MNHEY and CDR2 SMNVEV (reference sequence). The V gene lost 5 bases and the J gene lost 6 bases, with 16 bases spanning the gap. The CDR3 sequence is 14 residues long. The CDR3 loop reads CASSRNQGIPEAFF. The CDR3 DNA reads as TGTGCCAGCAGTCGTAACCAGGGGATCCCTGAAGCTTTCTTT.

The DNA for the CDR3 is TGCGCCAGCAGACAGGGGTTACCCTACGAGCAGTACTTC. It specifies CASRQGLPYEQYF. The V and J genes are TRBV5-1 and TRBJ2-7, with 7 bases lining up with TRBD1. V trimming: 5 bases; J trimming: 2 bases; junction bases outside the gene matches: 4. The CDR3 loop spans 13 amino acids. Germline-derived CDR1 and CDR2 are SGHRS and YFSETQ.

The J gene is TRBJ2-5, the V gene TRBV25-1; 7 positions match TRBD1. V was clipped by 4 bases and J by 5 bases; unmatched bases: 4. The CDR3 extends over 13 amino acids. Germline CDR1 is MGHDK and CDR2 is SYGVNS. The CDR3, as DNA: TGTGCCAGCAGTGCCACAGGGGTGGAGACCCAGTACTTC. Translating gives CASSATGVETQYF.

The CDR3 spells CASSLTRRDLNPWPTDTQYF. The CDR3 nucleotides are TGTGCCAGCAGTTTAACGAGGCGGGACCTGAACCCGTGGCCGACAGATACGCAGTATTTT. V is TRBV28 and J is TRBJ2-3, with a tentative D call TRBD2 (6 bases). V lost 2 bases to trimming and J lost 3 bases, with 27 bases between them. There are 20 residues in the CDR3. Germline CDR1 MDHEN, CDR2 SYDVKM.

This clonotype appeared many times. V usage is TRBV5-8 and J usage is TRBJ1-1, with 7 bases fitting TRBD1. The CDR3 has 15 residues. V shed 4 bases, J shed 4 bases, and the junction held 10 bases outside the gene matches. From germline, CDR1 is SGHTS and CDR2 YDEGEE. The CDR3 spells CASSQPQGRGTEAFF. DNA for the CDR3: TGTGCCAGCAGCCAACCACAGGGGCGGGGCACTGAAGCTTTCTTT.